A selection of T cell receptor beta chains follows, all from one sample in a study of technical replicates of blood from a few donors. Profiled with immunoSEQ multiplex PCR; TCRdb holds only in-frame clones, not every one. The sample records about 75,000 clones, around 97% being singletons. Sequencing was done on a sample of T cells isolated from PBMCs. These receptors were taken from a human donor in good health. CDR3s include the opening cysteine and the closing phenylalanine or tryptophan. A D gene is named only where the DNA matches it firmly. Size is stated for part of the rows, as once, few or many counts, or as a class when the clone is expanded.

J	D	V	size	DNA	CDR3
TRBJ1-1	-	TRBV5-1	-	TGCGCCAGCAGCAGAGGGGGTACGGGCACTGAAGCTTTCTTT	CASSRGGTGTEAFF
TRBJ1-1	-	TRBV4-1	once	TGCGCCAGCAGCCAAGAGGGGCCATACACTGAAGCTTTCTTT	CASSQEGPYTEAFF
TRBJ2-7	TRBD2	TRBV2	-	TGTGCCAGCAAAGTGACTAGCGGGAGTTTCTACGAGCAGTACTTC	CASKVTSGSFYEQYF
TRBJ2-3	TRBD2	TRBV13	-	TGTGCCAGCACCCTTAGACTAGCGGGCGATACGCAGTATTTT	CASTLRLAGDTQYF
TRBJ2-7	TRBD2	TRBV5-1	-	TGCGCCAGCAGCTTGGCCACCGGGACTAGGTCGATCGAGCAGTACTTC	CASSLATGTRSIEQYF
TRBJ2-7	-	TRBV15	-	TGTGCCACCAGCAGAGATAGGGGGTTCTACTACGAGCAGTACTTC	CATSRDRGFYYEQYF
TRBJ2-1	-	TRBV9	once	TGTGCCAGCAGCGTAGTGGCTAGCTTCGATGAGCAGTTCTTC	CASSVVASFDEQFF
TRBJ1-5	-	TRBV28	-	TGTGCCAGCAGTTTGGGGCAGTGGAGCAATCAGCCCCAGCATTTT	CASSLGQWSNQPQHF
TRBJ1-1	-	TRBV5-5	-	TGTGCCAGCAGTTGGGACACCGTTTTCACTGAAGCTTTCTTT	CASSWDTVFTEAFF
TRBJ2-7	TRBD2	TRBV19	-	TGTGCCAGTAGTATGGGGATCGGGAGGGCGCAGAACGAGCAGTACTTC	CASSMGIGRAQNEQYF
TRBJ2-7	-	TRBV7-3	once	TGTGCCAGCAGCTTAACAGCCACCTACGAGCAGTACTTC	CASSLTATYEQYF
TRBJ2-5	-	TRBV11-2	-	TGTGCCAGCGGGAGACCCACCCGAAGTGAGACCCAGTACTTC	CASGRPTRSETQYF
TRBJ2-1	TRBD2	TRBV19	-	TGTGCCAGTACCTCGGGGGGATACAATGAGCAGTTCTTC	CASTSGGYNEQFF
TRBJ2-1	TRBD1	TRBV4-2	-	TGTGCCAGCAGCCAAGACTTTGGGACAGGGTACGACAATGAGCAGTTCTTC	CASSQDFGTGYDNEQFF
TRBJ2-7	-	TRBV2	once	TGTGCCAGCAGTGAAAGAGGGCAGTTCTACGAGCAGTACTTC	CASSERGQFYEQYF
TRBJ1-1	-	TRBV6-1	-	TGTGCCAGCAGAAGCACGTACACTGAAGCTTTCTTT	CASRSTYTEAFF
TRBJ2-2	-	TRBV29-1	-	TGCAGCGTTGAGTGGCAGATGAACACCGGGGAGCTGTTTTTT	CSVEWQMNTGELFF
TRBJ2-7	-	TRBV5-1	-	TGCGCCAGCAGCTTGGAACAGGGCAGCTACGAGCAGTACTTC	CASSLEQGSYEQYF
TRBJ1-1	-	TRBV27	-	TGTGCCAGCAGGGCGGACGCCGACAGGAGATTCTTT	CASRADADRRFF
TRBJ2-3	TRBD2	TRBV28	-	TGTGCCAGTTCGCCTTCTAGCGGGCACACAGATACGCAGTATTTT	CASSPSSGHTDTQYF
TRBJ1-5	-	TRBV5-8	-	TGTGCCAGCAGTTGGAACAGCTTCAATCAGCCCCAGCATTTT	CASSWNSFNQPQHF
TRBJ1-2	TRBD1	TRBV7-9	-	TGTGCCAGCAGAGAAGTCCGAACCGGGACAGGGTACGACTATGGCTACACCTTC	CASREVRTGTGYDYGYTF
TRBJ1-5	TRBD1	TRBV19	-	TGTGCCAGTAAGTTCCAGGGGGACCAGCCCCAGCATTTT	CASKFQGDQPQHF
TRBJ1-2	-	TRBV5-5	-	TGTGCCAGCAGCTTGACAGACAACTATGGCTACACCTTC	CASSLTDNYGYTF
TRBJ1-1	-	TRBV28	-	TGTGCCACCAAGGAGTTGGACACTGAAGCTTTCTTT	CATKELDTEAFF
TRBJ1-1	TRBD1	TRBV2	-	TGTGCCAGCAGTACATTTGACAGGGGGAATACTGAAGCTTTCTTT	CASSTFDRGNTEAFF
TRBJ2-1	-	TRBV19	-	TGTGCCAGTACGTCCTACAATGAGCAGTTCTTC	CASTSYNEQFF
TRBJ2-1	TRBD1	TRBV9	-	TGTGCCAGCAGCGCGGGGACAGGGACTCCCTTCTACAATGAGCAGTTCTTC	CASSAGTGTPFYNEQFF
TRBJ2-1	-	TRBV9	few	TGTGCCAGCAGCGTAAGGCGGGGCGAGCAGTTCTTC	CASSVRRGEQFF
TRBJ2-5	-	TRBV5-1	-	TGCGCCAGCAGCTTAGAACAGGGAGGGAAAGAGACCCAGTACTTC	CASSLEQGGKETQYF
TRBJ1-1	TRBD1	TRBV9	few	TGTGCCAGCAGCCCAGGAAAGGACAGGGTATGGGACACTGAAGCTTTCTTT	CASSPGKDRVWDTEAFF
TRBJ2-7	TRBD1	TRBV9	-	TGTGCCAGCAGCGTAGGGGACAGGGGGACCGAGCAGTACTTC	CASSVGDRGTEQYF
TRBJ2-3	-	TRBV11-3	-	TGTGCCAGCAGATCTAAAGTGGATACGCAGTATTTT	CASRSKVDTQYF
TRBJ2-4	-	TRBV11-2	-	TGTGCCAGCAGCTTAAGCGGTATTTGGAACATTCAGTACTTC	CASSLSGIWNIQYF
TRBJ2-1	-	TRBV6-5	few	TGTGCCATTTCGAAAGGACTGGAAAACAATGAGCAGTTCTTC	CAISKGLENNEQFF
TRBJ2-7	-	TRBV6-1	-	TGTGCCAGCAGTGAATCAACAGCCTACGAGCAGTACTTC	CASSESTAYEQYF
TRBJ2-1	TRBD1	TRBV7-2	-	TGTGCCAGCAGCTTAACTGGACAGGGCTCGAATGAGCAGTTCTTC	CASSLTGQGSNEQFF
TRBJ2-5	TRBD1	TRBV5-4	-	TGTGCCAGCAGCTCGGACAGGGGGCTACAAGAGACCCAGTACTTC	CASSSDRGLQETQYF
TRBJ2-7	TRBD2	TRBV4-1	-	TGCGCCAGCAGCCAAGTGGCTAGCGGTCCCTACGAGCAGTACTTC	CASSQVASGPYEQYF
TRBJ1-1	TRBD1	TRBV6-5	-	TGTGCCAGCAGTTACTCGGGACAGGGAGGCGACACTGAAGCTTTCTTT	CASSYSGQGGDTEAFF
TRBJ1-4	TRBD1	TRBV13	-	TGTGCCAGCAGCCGGACAGGGGGCGGCAAGCGTGAAAAACTGTTTTTT	CASSRTGGGKREKLFF
TRBJ2-3	TRBD2	TRBV7-2	-	TGTGCCAGCAGCCGACACGGACTAGCGGGACGGGATACGCAGTATTTT	CASSRHGLAGRDTQYF
TRBJ1-1	-	TRBV30	-	TGTGCCTGGACCCAGGTGGCGGCTTTCTTT	CAWTQVAAFF
TRBJ2-7	-	TRBV20-1	-	TGCAGGGGGCAGGGATCCTACGAGCAGTACTTC	CRGQGSYEQYF
TRBJ2-5	-	TRBV7-3	-	TGTGCCAGCAGCCCCCAACCCTTGGCCCAAGAGACCCAGTACTTC	CASSPQPLAQETQYF
TRBJ1-2	-	TRBV21-1	-	TGTGCCAGCGGGGGACAGGGGGGAAGATGCTACACCTTC	CASGGQGGRCYTF
TRBJ2-1	-	TRBV4-2	-	TGTGCCAGCAGCCAGCTTGACTTGCGGGCTTACTTGCAGTTCTTC	CASSQLDLRAYLQFF
TRBJ2-7	-	TRBV30	-	TGTGCCTTCCAGGTAAATTTTTCCTACGAGCAGTACTTC	CAFQVNFSYEQYF
TRBJ2-7	-	TRBV18	-	TGTGCCAGCTCTCAAACAGGGAACGAGCAGTACTTC	CASSQTGNEQYF
TRBJ2-2	TRBD2	TRBV11-2	once	TGTGCCAGCAGCTTAGATCTCCTAGCGGGAGGGGCCGGGGAGCTGTTTTTT	CASSLDLLAGGAGELFF
TRBJ1-1	-	TRBV5-1	-	TGCGCCAGCAGCTCTACTGACTTTGGAGGGAGAACTGAAGCTTTCTTT	CASSSTDFGGRTEAFF
TRBJ1-2	-	TRBV7-9	-	TGTGCCAGCAGCTCCGGGGGGGGCTACACCTTC	CASSSGGGYTF